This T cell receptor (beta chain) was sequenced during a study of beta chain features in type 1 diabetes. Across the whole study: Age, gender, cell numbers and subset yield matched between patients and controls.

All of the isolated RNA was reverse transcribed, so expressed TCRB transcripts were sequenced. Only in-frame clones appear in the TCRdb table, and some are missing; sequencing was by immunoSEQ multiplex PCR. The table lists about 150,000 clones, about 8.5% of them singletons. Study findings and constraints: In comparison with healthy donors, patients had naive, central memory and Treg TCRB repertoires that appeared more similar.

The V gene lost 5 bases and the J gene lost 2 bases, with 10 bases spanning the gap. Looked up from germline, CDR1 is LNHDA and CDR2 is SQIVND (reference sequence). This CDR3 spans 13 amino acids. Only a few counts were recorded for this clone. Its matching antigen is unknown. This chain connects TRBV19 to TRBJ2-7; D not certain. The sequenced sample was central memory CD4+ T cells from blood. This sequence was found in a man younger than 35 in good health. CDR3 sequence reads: CASSLGSPYEQYF. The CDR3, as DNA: TGTGCCAGTAGTCTCGGGTCCCCCTACGAGCAGTACTTC.